This T cell receptor beta chain appears in the sequencing data of a study of cytomegalovirus exposure and HLA in healthy donors. Broader study findings: Within the data, a cluster of highly shared sequence variants was likely a sequencing artifact. The authors enumerated under 200 TCR beta chains as linked to cytomegalovirus.

To note about this clone: The antigen is not known.

This CDR3 contains 13 residues. CDR1 is LNHNV, CDR2 YYDKDF, per germline (reference sequence). Trimming removed 0 bases at V and 7 bases at J, with 9 bases between. In the PCR, 60 Vbeta and 13 Jbeta primers were used. Method: immunoSEQ multiplex PCR; TCRdb's copy keeps in-frame clones and lacks some. Found here are fewer than 200,000 clones, roughly 70% of them singletons; the top ten hold 2.8%. The specimen was PBMCs. The V and J genes are TRBV15 and TRBJ1-1; D is perhaps TRBD1 (5 bases). The TCR originated in a woman between 40 and 55 years old in good health and CMV-seropositive. In DNA form, the CDR3 reads TGTGCCACCAGCAGAGACCCAGGGAATGAAGCTTTCTTT. Protein product: CATSRDPGNEAFF. Full variable domain (rest looked up from reference TRBV15 and TRBJ1-1): DAMVIQNPRYQVTQFGKPVTLSCSQTLNHNVMYWYQQKSSQAPKLLFHYYDKDFNNEADTPDNFQSRRPNTSFCFLDIRSPGLGDTAMYLCATSRDPGNEAFFGQGTRLTVV.